These T cell receptor beta chains were read from a single sample in a study of Ad26.COV2.S vaccination and SARS-CoV-2 variants. Assay: immunoSEQ multiplex PCR; the TCRdb copy retains only in-frame clones and omits some. The data contain around 400,000 clones, around four fifths of them seen just once; the ten biggest clones take up approximately 7.8%. The sample consisted of peripheral blood, taken in a trial of Ad26.COV2.S vaccine versus placebo. Every receptor here comes from a person aged 18-65 years who received the Ad26.COV2.S COVID-19 vaccine or a placebo. CDR3s include the opening cysteine and the closing phenylalanine or tryptophan. A D gene is named only where the DNA matches it firmly. Only part of the rows carry a size: once, few, many, or a class if the clone is expanded.

>TRBJ2-5|TRBV7-2|NA|NA
TGTGCCAGCAGCTTAGAGTCTCACCTGGGGACCCAGTACTTC
CASSLESHLGTQYF
>TRBJ2-2|TRBV11-3|NA|NA
TGTGCCAGCAGCTTCGACAGACCGAACACCGGGGAGCTGTTTTTT
CASSFDRPNTGELFF
>TRBJ2-6|TRBV5-1|NA|NA
TGCGCCAGCAGCCCTCAAGCTGGGGCCAACGTCCTGACTTTC
CASSPQAGANVLTF
>TRBJ2-5|TRBV4-3|NA|once
TGCGCCAGCAGCCCTAGCGAGGGTACTGTAGGGGAGACCCAGTACTTC
CASSPSEGTVGETQYF
>TRBJ1-1|TRBV3-1/TRBV3-2|NA|NA
TGTGCCAGCAGCGTCGGGACCACCGGGAGGAAAGCTTTCTTT
CASSVGTTGRKAFF
>TRBJ1-1|TRBV5-1|NA|NA
TGCGCCAGCAGCTTGACACCGGATGGACCTGAAGCTTTCTTT
CASSLTPDGPEAFF
>TRBJ2-3|TRBV4-1|TRBD2|NA
TGCGCCAGCAGCCAAGGGGGTACTAGCGGGAGTGGCACAGATACGCAGTATTTT
CASSQGGTSGSGTDTQYF
>TRBJ2-7|TRBV20-1|TRBD2|NA
TGCAGTGCCGTACTAGCGAACGAGCAGTACTTC
CSAVLANEQYF
>TRBJ2-7|TRBV5-1|NA|NA
TGCGCCAGCAGCTTGGGGGGGACGGAGGCTGACGAGCAGTACTTC
CASSLGGTEADEQYF
>TRBJ2-3|TRBV6-4|NA|NA
TGTGCCAGCAGTGACGCAGCAGGGGAAGCAGATACGCAGTATTTT
CASSDAAGEADTQYF
>TRBJ1-1|TRBV4-1|NA|NA
TGCGCCAGCAGCCAAGATCTCCTGAACACTGAAGCTTTCTTT
CASSQDLLNTEAFF
>TRBJ1-2|TRBV23-1|NA|NA
TGCGCCAGCAGTCAATCGGGAGGAAGCGTGGTTGGCTACACCTTC
CASSQSGGSVVGYTF
>TRBJ2-7|TRBV13|NA|NA
TGTGCCAGCAGCTTCGGGACCGGGACTCATACCTACGAGCAGTACTTC
CASSFGTGTHTYEQYF
>TRBJ1-2|TRBV24-1|NA|NA
TGTGCCACCAGTGATTTTCGTGGCTACACCTTC
CATSDFRGYTF
>TRBJ2-3|TRBV4-3|TRBD1|NA
TGCGCCAGCAGTAAGAGAGTGGATCCCGGACAGGGTTGGGGAGATACGCAGTATTTT
CASSKRVDPGQGWGDTQYF
>TRBJ1-5|TRBV6-5|NA|NA
TGTGCCAGCGGCAGGGATCAGCCCCAGCATTTT
CASGRDQPQHF
>TRBJ2-3|TRBV21-1|NA|NA
TGTGCCAGCAGCAAAGAGATCCTAGCCAGCGTTGGGGATACGCAGTATTTT
CASSKEILASVGDTQYF
>TRBJ2-1|TRBV5-6|TRBD2|NA
TGTGCCAGCAGCTTGGTAGCGGGACCCTACAATGAGCAGTTCTTC
CASSLVAGPYNEQFF
>TRBJ1-5|TRBV18|TRBD1|NA
TGTGCCAGCTCACCGGGAAGGGGGCGAGGGCAGCCCCAGCATTTT
CASSPGRGRGQPQHF
>TRBJ1-5|TRBV27|NA|NA
TGTGCCAGCAGATGGGGGCTGAATCAGCCCCAGCATTTT
CASRWGLNQPQHF
>TRBJ2-3|TRBV5-4|TRBD2|NA
TGTGCCAGCAGCTTGCCAGCGGGAGTAGGAGATACGCAGTATTTT
CASSLPAGVGDTQYF
>TRBJ2-7|TRBV28|NA|once
TGTGCCAGATACAGAACCCCCTACGAGCAGTACTTC
CARYRTPYEQYF